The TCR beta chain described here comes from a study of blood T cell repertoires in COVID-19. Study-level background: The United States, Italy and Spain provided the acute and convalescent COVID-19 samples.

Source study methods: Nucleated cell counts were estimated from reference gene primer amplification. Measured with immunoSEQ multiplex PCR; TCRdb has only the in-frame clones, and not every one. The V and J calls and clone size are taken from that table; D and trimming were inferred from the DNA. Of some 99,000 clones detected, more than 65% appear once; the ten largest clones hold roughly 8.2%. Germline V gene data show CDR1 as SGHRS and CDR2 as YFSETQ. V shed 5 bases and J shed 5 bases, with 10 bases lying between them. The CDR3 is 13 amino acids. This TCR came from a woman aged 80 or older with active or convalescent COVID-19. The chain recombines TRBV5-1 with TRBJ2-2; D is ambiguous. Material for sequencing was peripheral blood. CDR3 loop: CASSPGWTGELFF. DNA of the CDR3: TGCGCCAGCAGTCCCGGGTGGACCGGGGAGCTGTTTTTT.